This T cell receptor beta chain was found in a study of preoperative IRX-2 immunotherapy in early breast cancer. Trimming took off 6 bases at V and 7 bases at J, with 19 bases between the two ends. Looked up from germline, CDR1 is MDHEN and CDR2 is SYDVKM. This CDR3 region has 16 residues. Treatment given: preoperative locoregional IRX-2 cytokine immunotherapy. This phase Ib study tested locoregional IRX-2 cytokine immunotherapy given before surgery. This clone showed up just once. Assay used: immunoSEQ multiplex PCR; TCRdb lists only in-frame clones, some missing. The table records around 39,000 clones, just under 95% of them present only once.

This material consisted of tumor tissue, taken after IRX-2 immunotherapy. The chain combines TRBV28 with TRBJ1-6; no reliable D call. This clonotype originated in a human donor with breast cancer. CDR3 in amino acids: CASRSMEVFRNSPLHF. As DNA, the CDR3 is TGTGCCAGCAGATCCATGGAGGTCTTTCGGAATTCACCCCTCCACTTT.